This TCR beta chain was identified during a study of blood T cells in healthy people across ages. Using a J-beta primer mix together with a sample-barcoded 5' primer, a second PCR was run for roughly 6 to 11 cycles. TCRdb itself ran the 5' RACE reads through MiXCR, one entry per CDR3 protein. The sample includes 1.5 million or so distinct CDR3 sequences, roughly 43% of them seen just once. This clonotype has a single count. This TCR came from a woman in her late teens or twenties in good health. Material: blood.

The CDR3 DNA reads as TGCAGTGCTAGACCCCAGCGGGAGAGGTCGGAGACCCAGTACTTC. Its protein product is CSARPQRERSETQYF. The chain has TRBV20-1 and TRBJ2-5; 8 nucleotides agree with TRBD2. Germline V lookup: CDR1 DFQATT, CDR2 SNEGSKA (reference sequence). CDR3 size: 15 residues. Trimming took 2 bases from V and 5 from J; bases not matched to a gene: 10.